This record concerns one TCR beta chain sequence. Its specific antigen is unknown. No much larger clonotype is one base removed from it; base qualities were not supplied. The source of the sample is a study of blood T cell repertoires in COVID-19 (dated by TCRdb to 2019 to 2021). Notes on the research overall: Samples from collaborators originated in the United States, Italy and Spain and spanned both the acute and convalescent phases of COVID-19. The prospective study material was composed of cDNA or gDNA derived from T cells, B-cell-depleted T cells, or PBMCs. Deeply sampled blood TCRbeta repertoires from subjects exposed to, actively infected with, or recovered from COVID-19 were included in the dataset. The repertoires were released in a freely available public database intended as a resource for research on the immune response to SARS-CoV-2. The samples were drawn from two sources: the first 160 participants of the ongoing ImmuneRACE study, and over 1,000 subjects contributed by 6 global collaborators. The sample metadata nearly always contained a de-identified subject ID, COVID-19 status, age in years and sex. HLA class I and class II types, where available, came from metadata supplied by the sample provider rather than from assay-based typing.

Paper-wide results and their limitations: The quantity of clinical and demographic metadata differed by source and by participant and was supplied without curation.

The immunoSEQ Assay, a bias-controlled multiplex PCR, was used to amplify TCRbeta CDR3 regions from genomic DNA. The published analysis was carried out like this. Within the assay, amplification of reference gene primers was used to estimate how many nucleated cells each sample contained. To quantify the absolute abundance of each unique TCRbeta CDR3 rearrangement, sequence reads were collapsed and filtered. Productive Simpson clonality was computed per sample as the square root of Simpson's diversity index over productive rearrangements. The table comes from immuneACCESS by way of TCRdb, which keeps in-frame sequences with V and J called. Part of the clones is missing from these tables; in studies checked, under half for an unresolved V gene and the rest for unknown reasons. Clone size and the V and J calls come from that table; the DNA yielded D and trimming. The table for this sample lists nearly 400,000 clones; over 85% of them were counted only once. 1.5% to 2% of the sample belongs to the ten largest clones.

Participants in the prospective study were enrolled through a virtual design, were aged roughly 18 to 100 years, and lived in approximately 24 United States geographic areas. In the prospective study, cohorts were assigned on the basis of participant-reported clinical history obtained from a screening survey and a study questionnaire. ImmuneRACE Cohort 3 recovered participants were defined by two consecutive negative NP/OP PCR tests, healthcare professional clearance, or symptom resolution. Mobile phlebotomists in the prospective study collected whole blood, serum and a nasopharyngeal or oropharyngeal swab from every participant. Prospective study participants could optionally give additional blood draws and questionnaires over an approximately 2-month period. Prospective study blood samples were shipped either frozen or at room temperature before DNA extraction. For CDR1 and CDR2, the germline V gene (reference sequence) lists MNHEY and SMNVEV. CDR3 length: 16 amino acids, cysteine to phenylalanine. The kept DNA is CDR3 alone, 48 bases in frame from the first base. Clipping removes 6 bases from V and 1 base from J, with 7 as the unmatched junction base count.

The receptor's source is a woman aged 25 to 39 who had recovered from COVID-19. The chain was built from TRBV27 and TRBJ2-1, with 9 central nucleotides matching TRBD2. The sequenced sample consisted of PBMCs or T cells enriched from blood (not recorded which). The DNA sequence is given as TGTGCCAGCAGCTACACCCTAGCGGGGTCCTACAATGAGCAGTTCTTC. This sequence encodes CASSYTLAGSYNEQFF.